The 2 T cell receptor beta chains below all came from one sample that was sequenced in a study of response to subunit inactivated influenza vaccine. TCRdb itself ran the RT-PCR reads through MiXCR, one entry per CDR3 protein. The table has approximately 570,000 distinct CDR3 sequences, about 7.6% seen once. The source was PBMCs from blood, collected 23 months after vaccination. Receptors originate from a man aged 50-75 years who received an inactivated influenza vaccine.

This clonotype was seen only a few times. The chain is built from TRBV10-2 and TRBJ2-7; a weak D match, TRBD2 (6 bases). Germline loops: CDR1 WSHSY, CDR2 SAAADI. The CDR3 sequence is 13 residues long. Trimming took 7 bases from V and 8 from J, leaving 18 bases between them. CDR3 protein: CASMRPSEGKQYF. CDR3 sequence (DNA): TGCGCCAGCATGAGACCTTCGGAGGGTAAGCAGTACTTC.

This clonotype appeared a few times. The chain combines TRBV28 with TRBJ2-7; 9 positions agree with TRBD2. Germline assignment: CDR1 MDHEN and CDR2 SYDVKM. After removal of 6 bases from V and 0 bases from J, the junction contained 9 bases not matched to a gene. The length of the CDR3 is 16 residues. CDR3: CASSSRLSGSSYEQYF. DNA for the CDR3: TGTGCCAGCAGCTCACGTCTTAGCGGGAGCTCCTACGAGCAGTACTTC.